Shown below are 24 T cell receptor beta chains from a single sample sequenced in a study of circulating CD8 cells and anti-PD-1 response in melanoma (dated by TCRdb to 2019 to 2021). The instrument given in TCRdb is NextSeq 500. The QIAseq Immune Repertoire RNA Library Kit, Human TCR Panel, was used to prepare TCR libraries from roughly 15 ng of total RNA. TCRdb reran the public reads through fastp at Q25 and MiXCR, keeping productive beta chains. Each record represents a unique CDR3 protein, reported with the most common genes and DNA among its rows. For this sample the table gives 650 to 850 distinct CDR3 sequences, of which about 8% were detected only once. The ten top clones hold approximately 18% of the sample. Four subsets defined by PD-1 and/or TIGIT were sorted from live CD3+CD8+TCRalphabeta+ cells on a BD FACSAria II cell sorter. This material consisted of CD8+ T cells from PBMCs, taken at baseline or after one month of anti-PD-1 therapy (not recorded which). All receptors come from a human donor with melanoma.

On this clonotype itself: A read error is likely here: a far larger clone is one base away. This chain uses TRBV7-2 with TRBJ2-3; D perhaps matches TRBD1 (5 bases). Matching the DNA end better, TRBJ2-7 makes the J call doubtful. This CDR3 region has 14 residues. The germline V gene has CDR1 SGHTA and CDR2 FQGNSA. For the CDR3, the DNA is TGTGCCAGCAGACAAGCCCAAGGGGTGGTCGAGCAGTACTTC. This codes for CASRQAQGVVEQYF.

By share, this clonotype counts as medium-sized. The chain is built from TRBV5-4 and TRBJ2-7; tentatively, D is TRBD2 (5 bases). V was shortened by 2 bases and J by 3 bases, with 9 bases between the two germline ends. Germline V lookup: CDR1 SGHNT, CDR2 YYREEE (reference sequence). CDR3 length: 13 amino acids. In DNA form, the CDR3 reads TGTGCCAGCAGCTTTAGAGGGATCTACGAGCAGTACTTC. As protein: CASSFRGIYEQYF.

This clonotype is classed as large. CDR3 in DNA: TGTGCCAGTAGTATCGGGGGGACAGGGGTGGCTGAAGCTTTCTTT. It codes for CASSIGGTGVAEAFF. The V and J genes are TRBV19 and TRBJ1-1; 10 positions agree with TRBD1. This CDR3 region has 15 residues. Germline-derived CDR1 and CDR2 are LNHDA and SQIVND (reference sequence). Trimming removed 3 bases from V and 6 bases from J; junction bases left unmatched: 7.

This clonotype is labeled medium-sized. The chain employs TRBV20-1 and TRBJ2-7; tentatively, D is TRBD1 (6 bases). Trimming shortened V by 3 bases and J by 0 bases, and 12 bases separated the two germline ends. Germline V CDR1 and CDR2: DFQATT, SNEGSKA (reference sequence). The CDR3 extends over 14 amino acids. The CDR3 region is CSARRQGSSYEQYF. DNA for the CDR3: TGCAGTGCTAGGCGGCAGGGGAGCTCCTACGAGCAGTACTTC.

Notes on this clonotype: This may be a read error, as it is one base from a much larger clone. The conserved phenylalanine or tryptophan is not found at the CDR3 terminus, so this likely reflects a read error. The CDR3 here is CSVEFRGELFL. The CDR3 DNA sequence: TGCAGCGTTGAGTTTAGGGGGGAGCTGTTTCTT. The chain is built from TRBV29-1 and TRBJ2-2; D is uncertain. V was shortened by 3 bases and J by 8 bases, with 7 bases between the two germline ends. The CDR3 is 11 amino acids. Germline V gene sequence: CDR1 SQVTM, CDR2 ANQGSEA.

This clonotype counts as medium-sized. With a much larger clone just one base away, this may be a read error. This sequence joins TRBV29-1 and TRBJ2-7; 10 bases align to TRBD1. Germline V gene sequence: CDR1 SQVTM, CDR2 ANQGSEA. The CDR3 sequence is 12 residues long. After removal of 7 bases from V and 2 bases from J, the junction contained 2 bases not matched to a gene. The CDR3 DNA reads TGCAGCGCCGGGACAGGGGCCTACGAGCAGTACTTC. It specifies CSAGTGAYEQYF.

By sample fraction, this clonotype is large. This chain joins TRBV4-1 and TRBJ2-7; unclear D gene. Trimming pared 1 base from V and 3 bases from J, leaving 13 bases between. The CDR3 consists of 15 residues. Germline CDR1 is MGHRA and CDR2 is YSYEKL. The CDR3 coding sequence is TGCGCCAGCAGCCAAGTAAATTCCGGCTTCTACGAGCAGTACTTC. It codes for CASSQVNSGFYEQYF.

Relative to its sample, this clonotype is large. The J gene is TRBJ2-7, the V gene TRBV2; TRBD2 aligns across 9 bases. Germline V gene lookup returns CDR1 SNHLY and CDR2 FYNNEI. Trimming removed 4 bases from V and 0 bases from J; junction bases left unmatched: 4. CDR3 length: 15 residues. The CDR3 sequence: CASSAVAGASYEQYF. In DNA, the CDR3 is TGTGCCAGCAGTGCGGTAGCGGGGGCCTCCTACGAGCAGTACTTC.

This clonotype is large by share. The rearrangement links TRBV2 to TRBJ2-7, with TRBD1 as a possible D gene (5 bases). The CDR3 loop spans 12 amino acids. The germline V and J ends were trimmed by 4 bases and 2 bases, with 6 bases remaining between them. Germline CDR1 SNHLY, CDR2 FYNNEI. The CDR3: CASSGTPYEQYF. The CDR3 nucleotides read TGTGCCAGCAGTGGGACACCCTACGAGCAGTACTTC.

V usage is TRBV6-5 and J usage is TRBJ2-5; D is uncertain. V dropped 4 bases and J dropped 4 bases, with 7 bases sitting between them. Germline V CDR1 and CDR2: MNHEY, SVGAGI. The CDR3 covers 12 residues. In DNA, the CDR3 is TGTGCCAGCAGTTGCAGCCCAGAGACCCAGTACTTC. The encoded protein is CASSCSPETQYF.

This clonotype ranks as large (0.1 to 1%). The chain carries TRBV6-6 and TRBJ2-7; D ambiguous. This CDR3 has 12 residues. Between the trimmed V and J ends, which lost 6 bases and 3 bases, there was a span of 9 bases. CDR1 is MNHNY, CDR2 SVGAGI, per germline (reference sequence). CDR3 nucleotides: TGTGCCAGCAGCCCGAACAGCTACGAGCAGTACTTC. Amino acids: CASSPNSYEQYF.

This clonotype ranks as large. The chain has TRBV20-1 and TRBJ2-7; 9 nucleotides agree with TRBD1. V lost 6 bases and J lost 5; bases outside the gene matches: 17. CDR1 is DFQATT and CDR2 is SNEGSKA in the germline V gene (reference sequence). This CDR3 is 16 amino acids long. CDR3 sequence (DNA): TGCAGTGCAAGGGGGGTCCGAGGGACAGGGTTCAACGAGCAGTACTTC. Its protein product is CSARGVRGTGFNEQYF.

This clonotype is classed as large. The chain carries TRBV20-1 and TRBJ2-7; D gene uncertain. Germline V gene lookup returns CDR1 DFQATT and CDR2 SNEGSKA (reference sequence). This CDR3 comprises 14 residues. The V end was cut by 4 bases, the J end by 5 bases, with 18 bases between. The CDR3, as DNA: TGCAGTGCTACTCCCATTGAAGGGAAGGACGAGCAGTACTTC. Its translation: CSATPIEGKDEQYF.

This clonotype ranks as large. This rearrangement joins TRBV27 to TRBJ2-3; no clear D. With 2 bases removed from V and 6 bases from J, the gap between germline ends came to 9 bases. The CDR3 contains 13 residues. The germline V gene encodes CDR1 MNHEY and CDR2 SMNVEV (reference sequence). The CDR3 reads CASSLQHGDTQYF. CDR3 in DNA: TGTGCCAGCAGTTTACAACATGGGGATACGCAGTATTTT.

Turning to this clonotype: The junction departs from germline at one end; a sequencing error may be responsible. V usage is TRBV4-1 and J usage is TRBJ1-5, with TRBD1 matching 7 bases. Germline assignment: CDR1 MGHRA and CDR2 YSYEKL. The CDR3 is 15 amino acids. DNA of the CDR3: TGCGCCAGCAGCCCCACAGGGGTTCCCAATCAGCCCCAGCACTTT. It encodes CASSPTGVPNQPQHF.

By share, this clonotype ranks as medium-sized (0.01 to 0.1%). The chain couples TRBV6-2 or TRBV6-3 to TRBJ2-1, with D uncertain. The germline V gene has CDR1 MNHEY and CDR2 SVGEGT. Trimming stripped 0 bases from V and 0 bases from J, with 12 bases between. CDR3 length: 17 residues. In DNA form, the CDR3 reads TGTGCCAGCAGTTACTCGACATTGGGAAGCTCCTACAATGAGCAGTTCTTC. As protein: CASSYSTLGSSYNEQFF.

This clonotype turned up a few times. The chain uses TRBV19 and TRBJ2-1; D may be TRBD1 (6 bases). The CDR3 has 16 amino acids. Trimming stripped 7 bases from V and 0 bases from J, with 16 bases between. Germline assignment: CDR1 LNHDA and CDR2 SQIVND (reference sequence). The CDR3 sequence: CASTPFEGGSYNEQFF. Here the CDR3 DNA reads TGTGCCAGTACCCCCTTCGAAGGGGGCTCCTACAATGAGCAGTTCTTC.

This clonotype is termed large. The chain employs TRBV2 and TRBJ1-2; TRBD1 is a possible D gene (6 bases). Germline V gene lookup returns CDR1 SNHLY and CDR2 FYNNEI. CDR3 length: 13 amino acids. The V end lost 5 bases, the J end lost 6 bases, and 13 bases lay between the germline ends. CDR3: CASSPGAGDGYTF. The CDR3 DNA sequence: TGTGCCAGCAGTCCCGGGGCAGGGGATGGCTACACCTTC.

As for this clonotype: The junction shows a germline mismatch at one end, possibly a read error. The chain uses TRBV6-6 and TRBJ1-4, with a possible D match to TRBD1 (5 bases). Germline values: CDR1 MNHNY, CDR2 SVGAGI (reference sequence). The CDR3 is 15 residues long. CDR3: CASSPTGGEEENLFF. The CDR3 bases are TGTGCCAGCAGTCCCACGGGGGGTGAGGAAGAAAACCTGTTTTTT.

By sample share, this clonotype is medium-sized (0.01 to 0.1%). This chain uses TRBV23-1 with TRBJ2-3; 8 bases match TRBD2. TRBV23-1 is reported as an ORF; its role is uncertain. The length of the CDR3 is 14 residues. With 8 bases clipped from V and 5 bases from J, the junction kept 9 bases outside the gene matches. The CDR3: CASGLGLARDTQYF. DNA of the CDR3: TGCGCCAGCGGCCTCGGACTAGCAAGAGATACGCAGTATTTT.

By frequency in the sample, this clonotype is medium-sized. This chain joins TRBV5-4 and TRBJ2-7, with D maybe TRBD1 (5 bases). This CDR3 region has 13 residues. From germline, CDR1 is SGHNT and CDR2 YYREEE (reference sequence). Trimming took 2 bases from V and 3 from J, leaving 9 bases between them. CDR3 sequence reads: CASSFKGVYEQYF. DNA of the CDR3: TGTGCCAGCAGCTTTAAAGGGGTCTACGAGCAGTACTTC.

This clonotype is judged medium-sized. The rearrangement uses TRBV15 and TRBJ2-3, with D possibly being TRBD1 (6 bases). The germline V gene has CDR1 LNHNV and CDR2 YYDKDF (reference sequence). This CDR3 spans 16 amino acids. V was trimmed by 1 base and J by 4 bases, leaving 15 bases between them. The CDR3 nucleotides read TGTGCCACCAGCAGAGCACAGGGACAAGGGGCAGATACGCAGTATTTT. It yields the protein CATSRAQGQGADTQYF.

This clonotype ranks as large. The chain couples TRBV2 to TRBJ2-2; 8 bases fit TRBD2. The CDR3 loop spans 12 amino acids. Germline CDR1 reads SNHLY; CDR2 reads FYNNEI. V was clipped by 8 bases and J by 9 bases; unmatched bases: 5. The CDR3 is CASGTSLWELFF. The CDR3 coding sequence is TGTGCCAGCGGGACTAGTTTGTGGGAGCTGTTTTTT.

This clonotype was detected a few times. This sequence may be a read error, since a much larger clone differs from it by one base. Here the CDR3 omits its conserved ending phenylalanine or tryptophan, so a read error is the likely source. The V gene is TRBV4-1, the J gene TRBJ2-3, with D unclear. Deletions cut 4 bases from V and 6 bases from J, with 14 bases between. The CDR3 covers 14 residues. Germline CDR1 and CDR2: MGHRA and YSYEKL. The CDR3 sequence: CASSPHMAGDTQYL. The CDR3, as DNA: TGCGCCAGCAGCCCTCACATGGCCGGGGATACGCAGTATTTA.